Following are 2 T cell receptor beta chains from one sample sequenced in a study of blood T cell repertoires in COVID-19 (dated by TCRdb to the early 2020s). The library came from the immunoSEQ multiplex PCR assay. TCRdb stores this immuneACCESS table with in-frame sequences only. Part of the clones is absent; in the studies checked, under half of the shortfall reflects unresolved V genes, and no reason is known for the rest. Across this sample there are some 70,000 clones, with around four fifths seen only once. The ten largest clones capture around 21% of the sample. Sequencing input: peripheral blood. The receptors here all came from a man aged 55 to 69 with acute or convalescent COVID-19.

The rearrangement uses TRBV5-1 and TRBJ1-1; D is unresolved. Germline V gene lookup returns CDR1 SGHRS and CDR2 YFSETQ. CDR3 length: 14 residues. V lost 4 bases and J lost 3, with 13 bases in between. CDR3 DNA sequence: TGCGCCAGCAGCCAGAGCCGGGAGGACACTGAAGCTTTCTTT. Residues: CASSQSREDTEAFF. The full variable domain, its missing parts supplied by reference TRBV5-1 and TRBJ1-1, is KAGVTQTPRYLIKTRGQQVTLSCSPISGHRSVSWYQQTPGQGLQFLFEYFSETQRNKGNFPGRFSGRQFSNSRSEMNVSTLELGDSALYLCASSQSREDTEAFFGQGTRLTVV.

The chain uses TRBV6-6 and TRBJ2-5, with TRBD2 identical over 11 bases. The junction had 8 bases not matched to a gene; V was cut back by 7 bases and J by 4 bases. CDR3 length equals 15 residues. Germline V CDR1 and CDR2: MNHNY, SVGAGI (reference sequence). This chain's CDR3 is CASTKTGTSGETQYF. The CDR3 DNA reads as TGTGCCAGCACCAAAACCGGGACTAGCGGAGAGACCCAGTACTTC.